This TCR beta chain was sequenced in a study of T-cell reconstitution after alpha-beta-depleted transplantation in children. General study results and limits: There were reportedly several hundred expanded graft clones from which alpha-beta T cells came about two months after transplant. Newly generated T cells supplied most T-cell counts and diversity one year post-transplant.

Unique molecular identifiers featured in how the TCRbeta library was prepared. One entry per CDR3 protein results from TCRdb running MiXCR on the PCR reads. Here the sample spans 540,000 or so distinct CDR3 sequences, 20% to 25% being singletons. This CDR3 has 13 residues. CDR1 DFQATT and CDR2 SNEGSKA come from the germline V gene (reference sequence). V was trimmed by 6 bases and J by 6 bases, leaving 15 bases between them. Worth noting for this clonotype: The target antigen is unknown.

Material: PBMCs, mostly from graft donor cells, obtained 360 days after TCRalphabeta/CD19-depleted stem cell transplant. The J gene is TRBJ2-1, the V gene TRBV20-1; tentatively, D is TRBD2 (6 bases). The receptor was isolated from a boy under three years old who had a stem cell transplant for acute myeloid leukemia, so the T cells may come from the graft donor. The CDR3 DNA follows: TGCAGTGCCTCGGGCGCGGGGCCCAATGAGCAGTTCTTC. The encoded protein is CSASGAGPNEQFF.